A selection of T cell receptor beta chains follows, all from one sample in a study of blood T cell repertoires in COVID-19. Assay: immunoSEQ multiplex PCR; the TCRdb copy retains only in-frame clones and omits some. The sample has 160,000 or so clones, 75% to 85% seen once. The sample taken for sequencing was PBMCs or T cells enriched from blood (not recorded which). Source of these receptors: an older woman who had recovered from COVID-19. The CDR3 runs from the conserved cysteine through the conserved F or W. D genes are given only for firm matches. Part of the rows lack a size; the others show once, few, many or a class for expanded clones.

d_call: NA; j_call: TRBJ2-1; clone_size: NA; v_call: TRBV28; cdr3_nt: TGTGCCAGCAGTTTAGGAGGGGGCGTAACCTACAATGAGCAGTTCTTC; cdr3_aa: CASSLGGGVTYNEQFF
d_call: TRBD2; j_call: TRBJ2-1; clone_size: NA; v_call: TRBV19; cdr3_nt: TGTGCCAGTAGTCCGGGTCCGGGGGGGAATGAGCAGTTCTTC; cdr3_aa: CASSPGPGGNEQFF
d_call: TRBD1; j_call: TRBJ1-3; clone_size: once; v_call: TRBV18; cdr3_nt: TGTGCCAGCTCACCGGTGGGACAGAGCTCTGGAAACACCATATATTTT; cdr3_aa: CASSPVGQSSGNTIYF
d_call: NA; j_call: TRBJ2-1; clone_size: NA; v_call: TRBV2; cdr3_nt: TGTGCCAGCGCCCTTAGGGGGGGCTCGAGGAATGAGCAGTTCTTC; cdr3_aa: CASALRGGSRNEQFF
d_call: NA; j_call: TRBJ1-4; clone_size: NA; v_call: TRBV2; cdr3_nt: TGTGCCAGCATTCCATCACAAGCAACTAATGAAAAACTGTTTTTT; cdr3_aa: CASIPSQATNEKLFF
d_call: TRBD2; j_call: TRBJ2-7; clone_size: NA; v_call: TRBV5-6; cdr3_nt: TGTGCCAGCAGCTCAACGACGGGGGGCTACGAGCAGTACTTC; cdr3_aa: CASSSTTGGYEQYF
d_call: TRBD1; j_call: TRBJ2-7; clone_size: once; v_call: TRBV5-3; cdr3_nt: TGTGCCAGAACCATAAGGACCGGGACAGGGGGCTACGAGCAGTACTTC; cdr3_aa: CARTIRTGTGGYEQYF
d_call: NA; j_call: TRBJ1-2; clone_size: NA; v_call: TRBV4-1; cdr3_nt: TGCGCCAGCAGCCAAGAGTATCCTTTTCCGGGTAACTATGGCTACACCTTC; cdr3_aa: CASSQEYPFPGNYGYTF
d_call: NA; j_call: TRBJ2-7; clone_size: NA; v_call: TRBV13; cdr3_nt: TGTGCCAGCAGCTTAGGGCCGCGGCCAGGGGACGAGCAGTACTTC; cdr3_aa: CASSLGPRPGDEQYF
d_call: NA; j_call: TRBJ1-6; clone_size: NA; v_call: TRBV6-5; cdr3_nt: TGTGCCAGCTTAACCGGGACATACTATTCACCCCTCCACTTT; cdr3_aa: CASLTGTYYSPLHF
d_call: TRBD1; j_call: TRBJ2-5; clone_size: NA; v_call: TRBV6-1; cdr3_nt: TGTGCCAGCAGTGAAACGATGACAGGGACGGAGACCCAGTACTTC; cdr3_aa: CASSETMTGTETQYF
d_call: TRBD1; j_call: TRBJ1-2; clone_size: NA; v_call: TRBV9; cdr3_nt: TGTGCCAGCAGCGCGTCGACAGGGAGATATGGCTACACCTTC; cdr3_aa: CASSASTGRYGYTF
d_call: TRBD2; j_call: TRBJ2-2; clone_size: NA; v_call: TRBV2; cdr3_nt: TGTGCCAGCAGCCCTAGGGTTGCGGGGGGGCGAGGAGTCGGGGAGCTGTTTTTT; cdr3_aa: CASSPRVAGGRGVGELFF
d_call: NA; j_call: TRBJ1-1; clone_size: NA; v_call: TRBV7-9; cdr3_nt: TGTGCCAGCAGCTTAATCTCTGAAGCTTTCTTT; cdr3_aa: CASSLISEAFF
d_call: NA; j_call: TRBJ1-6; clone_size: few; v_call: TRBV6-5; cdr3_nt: TGTGCCAGCAGTAACAGAATAAGTTATAATTCACCCCTCCACTTT; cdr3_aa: CASSNRISYNSPLHF
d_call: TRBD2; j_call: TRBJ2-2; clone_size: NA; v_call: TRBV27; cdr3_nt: TGTGCCAGCAGTTTATTGGCGGGGGGGCTTACCGGGGAGCTGTTTTTT; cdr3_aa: CASSLLAGGLTGELFF
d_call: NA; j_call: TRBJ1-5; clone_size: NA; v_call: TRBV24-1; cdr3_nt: TGTGCCACCAGTGCGTTGTCGGAGATTCATAGCAATCAGCCCCAGCATTTT; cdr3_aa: CATSALSEIHSNQPQHF
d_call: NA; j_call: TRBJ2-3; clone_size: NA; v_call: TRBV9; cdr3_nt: TGTGCCAGCAGCGTAGATCAGGGTGAAGGCACAGATACGCAGTATTTT; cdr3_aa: CASSVDQGEGTDTQYF
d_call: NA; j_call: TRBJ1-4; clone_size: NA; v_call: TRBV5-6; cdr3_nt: TGTGCCAGCAGCTTGGGAGATCCTAATGAAAAACTGTTTTTT; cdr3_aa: CASSLGDPNEKLFF
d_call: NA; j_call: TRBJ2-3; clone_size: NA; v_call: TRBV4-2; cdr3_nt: TGTGCCAGCAGCCAAGTACAGTGGGATACGCAGTATTTT; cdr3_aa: CASSQVQWDTQYF
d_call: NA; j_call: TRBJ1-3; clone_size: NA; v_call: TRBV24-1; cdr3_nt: TGTGCCACCAGTGATCCCAGGGGACCTGGAAACACCATATATTTT; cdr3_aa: CATSDPRGPGNTIYF
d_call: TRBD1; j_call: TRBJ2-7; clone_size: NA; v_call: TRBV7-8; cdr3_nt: TGTGCCAGCAGCTTAGAAGGGACAGGGGCTGCCGAGCAGTACTTC; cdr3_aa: CASSLEGTGAAEQYF